This TCR beta chain is drawn from a study of T cells in Graves' hyperthyroidism and ophthalmopathy. Overall study context: Before any treatment, at initial diagnosis, peripheral blood was collected.

Worth noting for this clonotype: Its matching antigen is unknown.

Study results and limitations: With a median lead of around 6.7 months before onset, the model predicted ophthalmopathy. Ophthalmopathy and stable hyperthyroidism were told apart by a 13 V-J model.

This CDR3 spans 12 amino acids. CDR1 LNHDA and CDR2 SQIVND come from the germline V gene (reference sequence). Trimming removed 10 bases at V and 3 bases at J, with 12 bases between. RNA transcripts were the template for amplifying TCR beta CDR3 regions. The study used the HTBI primer set for a first-round RT-PCR of the TCR CDR3. MiXCR, run by TCRdb on the multiplex PCR reads, gives a single entry per CDR3 protein. The sample yields 300,000 to 400,000 distinct CDR3 sequences, around 13% seen once. The V and J genes are TRBV19 and TRBJ1-1; D not certain. The material sequenced was blood. This TCR was sampled from a woman aged 25 to 39 with Graves' ophthalmopathy. In nucleotides, the CDR3 is TGTGCCACCGCCCTTCCGGACACTGAAGCTTTCTTT. It specifies CATALPDTEAFF.